This T cell receptor (beta chain) was profiled in a study of CD8 T cells in ankylosing spondylitis. The study, taken as a whole, reports: Disease-linked clones reportedly showed significant enrichment in matched ankylosing spondylitis synovial fluid. Seven to nine highly homologous variants formed a TCR beta motif that appeared characteristic of ankylosing spondylitis blood.

The CDR3 covers 11 residues. Germline V gene sequence: CDR1 DFQATT, CDR2 SNEGSKA (reference sequence). Trimming pared 3 bases from V and 4 bases from J, leaving 4 bases between. Making use of molecular barcodes, quantitative 5'-RACE generated TCR beta libraries. TCRdb reprocessed the 5' RACE reads with MiXCR, giving one entry per CDR3 protein. This table holds around 320,000 distinct CDR3 sequences, around 20% found once. This clonotype occurred many times. Antigen unknown. What was sequenced was blood, either unsorted or a sorted T cell fraction (not recorded which). J is TRBJ2-1 and V is TRBV20-1; D unresolved. The sequence was obtained from a female donor with ankylosing spondylitis or in good health (not recorded which). CDR3 bases: TGCAGTGCTAGCGGGTACAATGAGCAGTTCTTC. It is translated as CSASGYNEQFF.